This T cell receptor (beta chain) was captured in a study of T cell changes during pregnancy in multiple sclerosis. This table comes from immunoSEQ multiplex PCR, and its TCRdb copy is limited to in-frame clones, with some not included. The sample carries some 35,000 clones, 89% recorded once. V lost 3 bases and J lost 1, with 11 bases in between. The CDR3 length is 16 residues. Germline loops: CDR1 SGHRS, CDR2 YFSETQ. The origin of this receptor is a female donor in good health, enrolled as a control in a pregnancy study. Here the sequenced sample was CD4+ T cells from peripheral blood mononuclear cells, taken after pregnancy. The chain recombines TRBV5-1 with TRBJ2-6; D perhaps matches TRBD1 (6 bases). CDR3 sequence reads: CASSSEGTSGANVLTF. In DNA form, the CDR3 reads TGCGCCAGCAGCTCCGAAGGGACATCTGGGGCCAACGTCCTGACTTTC. Combining the CDR3 with reference TRBV5-1 and TRBJ2-6 gives the whole variable domain KAGVTQTPRYLIKTRGQQVTLSCSPISGHRSVSWYQQTPGQGLQFLFEYFSETQRNKGNFPGRFSGRQFSNSRSEMNVSTLELGDSALYLCASSSEGTSGANVLTFGAGSRLTVL.